This is a list of T cell receptor beta chains from one sample in a study of control samples from healthy donors and cancer patients. Profiling relied on immunoSEQ multiplex PCR, and the TCRdb table lists in-frame clones only, not all of them. The profile shows roughly 40,000 clones, approximately 82% of them singletons. Sequenced input: blood. The receptors were gathered from a man in his sixties in good health. Both conserved end residues are part of each CDR3. Each record gives: clone size, V gene, J gene, D gene, CDR3 protein, CDR3 DNA. The D gene is left open where the match is weak. A row's size may be missing; if present it is once, few, many or a size class.

>NA|TRBV15|TRBJ1-1|NA
CATSRGGQLNTEAFF
TGTGCCACCAGCAGAGGCGGTCAGCTGAACACTGAAGCTTTCTTT
>NA|TRBV5-1|TRBJ2-2|NA
CASSFGQTGELFF
TGCGCCAGCAGCTTTGGACAGACCGGGGAGCTGTTTTTT
>NA|TRBV9|TRBJ2-5|NA
CASSHYGTQKETQYF
TGTGCCAGCAGCCACTACGGGACCCAGAAAGAGACCCAGTACTTC
>NA|TRBV30|TRBJ1-5|NA
CAWSDSYSNQPQHF
TGTGCCTGGAGTGACAGTTATAGCAATCAGCCCCAGCATTTT
>NA|TRBV19|TRBJ2-2|TRBD1
CASSQGQGNTGELFF
TGTGCCAGTAGTCAGGGACAGGGGAACACCGGGGAGCTGTTTTTT
>NA|TRBV6-5|TRBJ1-2|NA
CASGGRARYGYTF
TGTGCCAGCGGAGGACGGGCTCGCTATGGCTACACCTTC
>NA|TRBV24-1|TRBJ1-5|NA
CATSDSTGNNQPQHF
TGTGCCACCAGTGATTCAACGGGGAACAATCAGCCCCAGCATTTT
>NA|TRBV6-1|TRBJ1-6|TRBD1
CASSEITGGRTPLHF
TGTGCCAGCAGTGAAATCACAGGGGGAAGGACACCCCTCCACTTT
>NA|TRBV28|TRBJ2-7|NA
CASSSQPNYEQYF
TGTGCCAGCAGTTCCCAACCCAATTACGAGCAGTACTTC
>NA|TRBV11-2|TRBJ1-2|NA
CASSLVGGKNYGYTF
TGTGCCAGCAGCTTAGTGGGGGGGAAAAATTATGGCTACACCTTC
>NA|TRBV7-8|TRBJ2-2|TRBD2
CASSLAGGKGGELFF
TGTGCCAGCAGCTTAGCGGGAGGGAAAGGCGGGGAGCTGTTTTTT
>once|TRBV18|TRBJ1-3|NA
CASSPNPVHSGNTIYF
TGTGCCAGCTCACCAAATCCAGTGCACTCTGGAAACACCATATATTTT
>NA|TRBV2|TRBJ1-5|TRBD1
CASSAQGASNQPQHF
TGTGCCAGCAGCGCACAGGGGGCTTCCAATCAGCCCCAGCATTTT
>NA|TRBV2|TRBJ1-2|NA
CASSVQYAYGYTF
TGTGCCAGCAGTGTGCAATATGCCTATGGCTACACCTTC
>NA|TRBV4-3|TRBJ1-2|NA
CASSQERMRFAGYTF
TGCGCCAGCAGCCAAGAGCGGATGAGGTTCGCTGGCTACACCTTC
>NA|TRBV18|TRBJ2-7|TRBD2
CASSQPGGAGSPREQYF
TGTGCCAGCTCACAACCAGGAGGAGCGGGGTCACCACGGGAGCAGTACTTC
>NA|TRBV7-7|TRBJ2-2|NA
CASSPDRAGAGELFF
TGTGCCAGCAGCCCCGACAGGGCGGGGGCCGGGGAGCTGTTTTTT
>NA|TRBV4-3|TRBJ2-7|NA
CASSQGRGLSYEQYF
TGCGCCAGCAGCCAAGGGCGGGGGCTCTCCTACGAGCAGTACTTC
>NA|TRBV6-5|TRBJ2-1|NA
CASSQQLYNEQFF
TGTGCCAGCAGTCAACAGTTATACAATGAGCAGTTCTTC
>NA|TRBV7-2|TRBJ2-7|NA
CASSLHSGGDISYEQYF
TGTGCCAGCAGCTTACATAGTGGAGGAGATATATCCTACGAGCAGTACTTC
>NA|TRBV6-2/TRBV6-3|TRBJ2-7|NA
CASSYLEHDPSREQYF
TGTGCCAGCAGTTACCTCGAGCATGACCCTTCTCGAGAGCAGTACTTC
>NA|TRBV18|TRBJ1-5|NA
CASSPGLSNQPQHF
TGTGCCAGCTCACCTGGACTTAGCAATCAGCCCCAGCATTTT
>NA|TRBV6-2/TRBV6-3|TRBJ1-2|NA
CASSYAGWGYTF
TGTGCCAGCAGTTATGCAGGGTGGGGCTACACCTTC
>few|TRBV29-1|TRBJ1-3|NA
CSVLGPGNTIYF
TGCAGCGTTCTGGGCCCTGGAAACACCATATATTTT
>NA|TRBV27|TRBJ1-3|NA
CASSLRFRTASGNTIYF
TGTGCCAGCAGTTTAAGATTCAGGACAGCCTCTGGAAACACCATATATTTT
>NA|TRBV9|TRBJ1-6|TRBD1
CASSADRVGSPLHF
TGTGCCAGCAGCGCGGACAGGGTTGGATCACCCCTCCACTTT
>NA|TRBV20-1|TRBJ1-5|NA
CSASPGFNQPQHF
TGCAGTGCTAGTCCAGGGTTCAATCAGCCCCAGCATTTT
>few|TRBV6-5|TRBJ1-1|NA
CASSKGYTEAFF
TGTGCCAGCAGTAAGGGATACACTGAAGCTTTCTTT
>NA|TRBV30|TRBJ2-7|TRBD1
CAWSSGTGVGRQYF
TGTGCCTGGAGCTCCGGGACAGGGGTCGGGAGGCAGTACTTC
>NA|TRBV14|TRBJ2-3|TRBD1
CASSQEETGGADTQYF
TGTGCCAGCAGCCAAGAAGAGACAGGGGGCGCAGATACGCAGTATTTT
>once|TRBV5-4|TRBJ2-1|NA
CASSSDSDSYNEQFF
TGTGCCAGCAGCTCAGACTCAGACTCCTACAATGAGCAGTTCTTC
>NA|TRBV28|TRBJ1-6|NA
CASSENSPLHF
TGTGCCAGCAGCGAGAATTCACCCCTCCACTTT
>NA|TRBV30|TRBJ1-4|TRBD1
CAWSDDRANEKLFF
TGTGCCTGGAGTGATGACAGGGCTAATGAAAAACTGTTTTTT
>NA|TRBV23-1|TRBJ2-3|TRBD2
CASSHSGTRIVAGAADTQYF
TGCGCCAGCAGTCACTCCGGGACACGAATAGTAGCGGGAGCGGCAGATACGCAGTATTTT
>NA|TRBV6-2/TRBV6-3|TRBJ2-5|NA
CASSNLAGETQYF
TGTGCCAGCAGTAATCTAGCCGGGGAGACCCAGTACTTC
>once|TRBV30|TRBJ1-5|NA
CAWSLTGLSNQPQHF
TGTGCCTGGAGTTTAACAGGGCTAAGCAATCAGCCCCAGCATTTT
>NA|TRBV18|TRBJ1-1|TRBD1
CASSPLSGQDTEAFF
TGTGCCAGCTCACCACTGTCGGGACAGGACACTGAAGCTTTCTTT
>NA|TRBV7-2|TRBJ1-3|NA
CASSLGTAGNTIYF
TGTGCCAGCAGCCTCGGGACCGCTGGAAACACCATATATTTT
>NA|TRBV5-1|TRBJ1-1|NA
CASSLVGRSTEAFF
TGCGCCAGCAGCTTGGTCGGCCGGAGCACTGAAGCTTTCTTT
>NA|TRBV7-3|TRBJ1-1|NA
CASSLQRNTEAFF
TGTGCCAGCAGCTTACAGCGGAACACTGAAGCTTTCTTT
>NA|TRBV15|TRBJ2-1|TRBD2
CATSPGLAFHVEQFF
TGTGCCACCAGCCCTGGACTAGCGTTTCATGTTGAGCAGTTCTTC
>few|TRBV3-1/TRBV3-2|TRBJ1-5|NA
CASSYSNQPQHF
TGTGCCAGCAGTTATAGCAATCAGCCCCAGCATTTT
>NA|TRBV19|TRBJ2-2|TRBD1
CASRGTGIAGELFF
TGTGCCAGTAGGGGGACAGGGATCGCCGGGGAGCTGTTTTTT
>NA|TRBV28|TRBJ2-1|TRBD1
CASSFSWDRPGNEQFF
TGTGCCAGCAGTTTCTCTTGGGACAGACCAGGTAATGAGCAGTTCTTC
>once|TRBV3-1/TRBV3-2|TRBJ1-1|NA
CASSPLGTNTEAFF
TGTGCCAGCAGCCCCCTCGGGACGAACACTGAAGCTTTCTTT
>NA|TRBV5-5|TRBJ2-2|NA
CASSLQGNTGELFF
TGTGCCAGCAGCTTACAGGGAAACACCGGGGAGCTGTTTTTT
>NA|TRBV5-1|TRBJ2-1|NA
CASRPLLGNEQFF
TGCGCCAGCCGACCACTTCTCGGCAATGAGCAGTTCTTC
>NA|TRBV4-1|TRBJ2-5|NA
CASSREARETQYF
TGCGCCAGCAGCCGGGAAGCCCGAGAGACCCAGTACTTC
>once|TRBV6-4|TRBJ1-3|NA
CASTNWRYSGRDTIYF
TGTGCCAGCACCAACTGGCGGTATTCGGGCAGGGACACCATATATTTT
>NA|TRBV18|TRBJ2-7|TRBD2
CASSPPLAGASEQYF
TGTGCCAGCTCACCCCCGCTAGCGGGAGCCTCGGAGCAGTACTTC
>NA|TRBV18|TRBJ1-5|TRBD1
CASSIGTGFQPQHF
TGTGCCAGCTCGATAGGGACAGGGTTTCAGCCCCAGCATTTT
>once|TRBV2|TRBJ1-4|TRBD1
CASSGNRGGHEKLFF
TGTGCCAGCAGTGGAAACAGGGGAGGGCATGAAAAACTGTTTTTT
>NA|TRBV21-1|TRBJ2-3|NA
CAIKGGGPLDTDTQYF
TGTGCAATCAAGGGCGGGGGGCCACTGGACACAGATACGCAGTATTTT
>NA|TRBV7-2|TRBJ2-7|TRBD1
CASSWDRGREQYF
TGTGCCAGCAGCTGGGACAGGGGGCGCGAGCAGTACTTC
>NA|TRBV4-1|TRBJ1-1|TRBD1
CASSQNQGARTEAFF
TGCGCCAGCAGCCAAAACCAGGGGGCTAGGACTGAAGCTTTCTTT
>NA|TRBV21-1|TRBJ2-2|NA
CASSKGQGLGGELFF
TGTGCCAGCAGTAAGGGACAGGGATTGGGCGGGGAGCTGTTTTTT
>once|TRBV28|TRBJ1-5|NA
CASSLRTPTQPQHF
TGTGCCAGCAGTTTAAGAACGCCCACTCAGCCCCAGCATTTT
>NA|TRBV19|TRBJ1-2|TRBD1
CASSPRDRGYTF
TGTGCCAGTAGTCCACGGGACAGGGGCTACACCTTC
>NA|TRBV28|TRBJ1-5|NA
CASSLRGTISNQPQHF
TGTGCCAGCAGTCTAAGGGGGACAATTAGCAATCAGCCCCAGCATTTT